This T cell receptor beta chain appears in the sequencing data of a study of blood T cell repertoires in COVID-19. The assay was immunoSEQ multiplex PCR, and TCRdb's table has in-frame clones only and misses some. The table records about 68,000 clones, 89% of them present only once. The receptor's source is a man between 50 and 59 years old with active COVID-19. Specimen: peripheral blood.

This chain's CDR3 is CASSVPGSTEAFF. CDR3 in DNA: TGTGCCAGCAGCGTACCGGGTAGCACTGAAGCTTTCTTT. V usage is TRBV9 and J usage is TRBJ1-1; D unclear. The V end lost 1 base, the J end lost 4 bases, and 8 bases lay between the germline ends. Germline CDR1 and CDR2: SGDLS and YYNGEE. This CDR3 spans 13 amino acids.